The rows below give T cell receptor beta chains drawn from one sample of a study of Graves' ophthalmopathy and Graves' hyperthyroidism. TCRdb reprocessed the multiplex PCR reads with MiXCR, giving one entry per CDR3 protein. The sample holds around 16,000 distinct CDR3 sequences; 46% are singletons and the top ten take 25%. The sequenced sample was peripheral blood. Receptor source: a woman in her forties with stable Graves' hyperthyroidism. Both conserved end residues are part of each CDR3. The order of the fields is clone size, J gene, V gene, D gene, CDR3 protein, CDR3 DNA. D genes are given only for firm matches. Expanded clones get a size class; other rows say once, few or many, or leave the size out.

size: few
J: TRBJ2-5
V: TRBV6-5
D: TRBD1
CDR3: CASTYLGTGGVMETQYF
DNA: TGTGCCAGCACCTATCTCGGGACAGGGGGCGTCATGGAGACCCAGTACTTC

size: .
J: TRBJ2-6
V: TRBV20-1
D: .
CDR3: CSAKGSSGANVLTF
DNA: TGCAGTGCTAAGGGTAGCTCTGGGGCCAACGTCCTGACTTTC

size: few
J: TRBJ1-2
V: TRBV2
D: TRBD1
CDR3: CASSGTGERNGYTF
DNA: TGTGCCAGCAGCGGGACAGGGGAAAGGAATGGCTACACCTTC

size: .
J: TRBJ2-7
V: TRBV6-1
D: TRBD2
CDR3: CASASGNEQYF
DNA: TGTGCCAGCGCGAGCGGGAACGAGCAGTACTTC

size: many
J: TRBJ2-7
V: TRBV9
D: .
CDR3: CASSVGGGGTYEQYF
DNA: TGTGCCAGCAGCGTAGGTGGGGGAGGCACCTACGAGCAGTACTTC

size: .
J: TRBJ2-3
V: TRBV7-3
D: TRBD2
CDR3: CASSQLAGTDTQYF
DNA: TGTGCCAGCAGCCAACTAGCGGGCACAGATACGCAGTATTTT

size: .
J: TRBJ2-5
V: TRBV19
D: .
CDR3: CASSTGSAYF
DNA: TGTGCCAGTAGTACCGGGAGCGCGTACTTC

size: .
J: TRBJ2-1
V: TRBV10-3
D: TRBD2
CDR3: CAISFSGGTGSNEQFF
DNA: TGTGCCATCAGTTTTAGCGGGGGCACCGGATCCAATGAGCAGTTCTTC

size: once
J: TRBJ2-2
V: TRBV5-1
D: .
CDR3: CASSLQANTGELLF
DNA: TGCGCCAGCAGCTTACAGGCGAACACCGGGGAGCTGCTTTTT

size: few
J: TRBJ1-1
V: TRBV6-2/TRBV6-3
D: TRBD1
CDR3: CASSSPTQGLVEAFF
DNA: TGTGCCAGCAGTTCCCCAACACAGGGGTTAGTTGAAGCTTTCTTT

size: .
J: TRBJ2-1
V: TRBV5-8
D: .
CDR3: CASSLGESSYNEQFF
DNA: TGTGCCAGCAGCTTGGGGGAAAGCTCCTACAATGAGCAGTTCTTC

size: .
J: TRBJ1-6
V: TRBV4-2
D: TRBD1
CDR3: CASRQVWDRDGSPLHF
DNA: TGTGCCAGCAGACAAGTTTGGGACAGGGATGGGTCACCCCTCCACTTT

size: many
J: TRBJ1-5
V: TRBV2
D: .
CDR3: CASKDSGWSNQPQHF
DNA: TGTGCCAGCAAAGATTCGGGCTGGAGCAATCAGCCCCAGCATTTT

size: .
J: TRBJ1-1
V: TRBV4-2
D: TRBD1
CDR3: CASSQGQGLNTEAFF
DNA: TGTGCCAGCAGCCAAGGACAGGGTTTGAACACTGAAGCTTTCTTT

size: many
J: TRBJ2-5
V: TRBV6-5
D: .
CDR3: CASSYGGTFNTQYF
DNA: TGTGCCAGCAGTTACGGGGGTACATTTAACACCCAGTACTTC

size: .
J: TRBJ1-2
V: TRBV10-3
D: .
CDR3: CAISGRADLLGTF
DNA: TGTGCCATCAGTGGCCGGGCGGATTTATTGGGGACCTTC

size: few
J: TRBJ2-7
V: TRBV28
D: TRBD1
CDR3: CASSPGQGVSYEQYF
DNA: TGTGCCAGCAGTCCGGGACAGGGGGTCTCCTACGAGCAGTACTTC

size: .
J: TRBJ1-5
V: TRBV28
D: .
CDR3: CASSLPPGAQHF
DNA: TGTGCCAGCAGTTTACCTCCAGGGGCCCAGCATTTT

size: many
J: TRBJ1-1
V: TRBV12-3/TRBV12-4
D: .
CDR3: CASSLPQGTTEAFF
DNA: TGTGCCAGCAGTTTACCCCAGGGCACCACTGAAGCTTTCTTT

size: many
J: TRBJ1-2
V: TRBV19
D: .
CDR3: CASSIGGDSSVGCTF
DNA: TGTGCCAGTAGTATCGGAGGGGACTCCTCTGTCGGCTGCACCTTC

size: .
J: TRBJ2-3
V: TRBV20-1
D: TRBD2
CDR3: CSAATAAGGLDTQYF
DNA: TGCAGTGCTGCAACGGCGGCGGGGGGCCTAGATACGCAGTATTTT

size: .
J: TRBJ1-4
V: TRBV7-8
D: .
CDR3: CAWSGQLNEKLFF
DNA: TGTGCCTGGAGTGGACAGTTAAATGAAAAACTGTTTTTT

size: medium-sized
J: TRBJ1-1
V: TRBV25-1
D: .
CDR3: CASSHTGNTEAFF
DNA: TGTGCCAGCAGTCATACAGGTAACACTGAAGCTTTCTTT

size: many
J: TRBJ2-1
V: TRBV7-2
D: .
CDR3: CASRPGPTNNEQFF
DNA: TGTGCCAGCAGGCCCGGGCCGACAAACAATGAGCAGTTCTTC

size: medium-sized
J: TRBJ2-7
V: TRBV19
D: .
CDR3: CASSRGPSYEQYF
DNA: TGTGCCAGTAGTAGGGGACCCTCCTACGAGCAGTACTTC

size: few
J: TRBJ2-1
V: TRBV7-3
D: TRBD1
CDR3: CASSPADRDGDEQFF
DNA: TGCGCCAGCAGCCCCGCCGACAGGGACGGGGATGAGCAGTTCTTC

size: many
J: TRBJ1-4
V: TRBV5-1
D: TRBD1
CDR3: CASSYGTAGEKLFF
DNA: TGCGCCAGCAGCTACGGGACAGCCGGTGAAAAACTGTTTTTT